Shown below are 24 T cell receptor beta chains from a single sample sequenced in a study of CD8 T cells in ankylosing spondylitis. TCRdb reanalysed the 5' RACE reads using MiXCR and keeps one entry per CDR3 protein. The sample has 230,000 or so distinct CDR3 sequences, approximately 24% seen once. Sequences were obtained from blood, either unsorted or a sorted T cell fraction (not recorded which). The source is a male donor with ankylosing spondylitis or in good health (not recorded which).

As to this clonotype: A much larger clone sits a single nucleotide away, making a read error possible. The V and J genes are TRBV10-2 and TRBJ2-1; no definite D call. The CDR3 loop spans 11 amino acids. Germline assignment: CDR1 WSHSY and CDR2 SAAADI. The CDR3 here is CGSSGFDLQFF. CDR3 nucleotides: TGCGGCAGCAGTGGCTTTGATCTGCAGTTCTTC.

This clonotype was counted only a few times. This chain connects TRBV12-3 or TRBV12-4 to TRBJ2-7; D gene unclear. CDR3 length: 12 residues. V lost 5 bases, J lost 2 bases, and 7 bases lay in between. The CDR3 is CASSALAYEQYF. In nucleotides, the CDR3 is TGTGCCAGCAGTGCCTTGGCCTACGAGCAGTACTTC.

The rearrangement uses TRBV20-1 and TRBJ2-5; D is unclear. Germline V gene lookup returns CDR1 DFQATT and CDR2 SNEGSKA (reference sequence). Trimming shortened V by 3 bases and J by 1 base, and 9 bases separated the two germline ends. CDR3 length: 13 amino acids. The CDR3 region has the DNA TGCAGTGCTAGGGATCAGGCCCAAGAGACCCAGTACTTC. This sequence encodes CSARDQAQETQYF.

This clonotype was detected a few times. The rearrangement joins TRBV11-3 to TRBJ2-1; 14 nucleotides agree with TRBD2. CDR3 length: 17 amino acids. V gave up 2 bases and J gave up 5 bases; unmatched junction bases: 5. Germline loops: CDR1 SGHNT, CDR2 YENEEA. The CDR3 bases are TGTGCCAGCAGCTTAAGACTAGCGGGGGGGCGACACAATGAGCAGTTCTTC. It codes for CASSLRLAGGRHNEQFF.

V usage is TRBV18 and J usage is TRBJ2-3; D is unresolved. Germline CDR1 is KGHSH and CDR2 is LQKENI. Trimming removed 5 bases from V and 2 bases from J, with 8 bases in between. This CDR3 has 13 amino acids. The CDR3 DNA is TGTGCCAGCTCAGTGACCCTCACAGATACGCAGTATTTT. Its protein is CASSVTLTDTQYF. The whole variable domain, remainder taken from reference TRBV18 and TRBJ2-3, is NAGVMQNPRHLVRRRGQEARLRCSPMKGHSHVYWYRQLPEEGLKFMVYLQKENIIDESGMPKERFSAEFPKEGPSILRIQQVVRGDSAAYFCASSVTLTDTQYFGPGTRLTVL.

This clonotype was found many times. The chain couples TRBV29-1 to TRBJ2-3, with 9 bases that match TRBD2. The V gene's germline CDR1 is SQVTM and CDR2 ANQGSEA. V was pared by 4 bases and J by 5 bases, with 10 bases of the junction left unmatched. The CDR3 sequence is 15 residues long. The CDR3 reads CSVAGGGALGDTQYF. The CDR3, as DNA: TGCAGCGTTGCTGGCGGGGGGGCCTTGGGAGATACGCAGTATTTT.

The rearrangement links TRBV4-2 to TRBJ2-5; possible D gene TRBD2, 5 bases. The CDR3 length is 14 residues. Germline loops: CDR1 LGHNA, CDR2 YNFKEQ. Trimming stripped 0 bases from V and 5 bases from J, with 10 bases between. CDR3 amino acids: CASSQDNGVETQYF. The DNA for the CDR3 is TGTGCCAGCAGCCAAGATAACGGGGTTGAGACCCAGTACTTC.

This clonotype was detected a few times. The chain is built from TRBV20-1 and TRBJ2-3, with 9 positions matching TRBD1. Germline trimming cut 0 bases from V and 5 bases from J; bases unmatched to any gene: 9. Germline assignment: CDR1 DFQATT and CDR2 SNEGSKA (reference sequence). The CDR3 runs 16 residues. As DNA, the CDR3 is TGCAGTGCTAGAGAGACTACAGGGGGCCAGGGAGATACGCAGTATTTT. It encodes CSARETTGGQGDTQYF.

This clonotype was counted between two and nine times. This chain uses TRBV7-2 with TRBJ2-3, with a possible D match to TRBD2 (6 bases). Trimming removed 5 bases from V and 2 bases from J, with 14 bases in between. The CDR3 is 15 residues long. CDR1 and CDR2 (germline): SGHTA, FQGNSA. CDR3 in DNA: TGTGCCAGCAGCCTGACCGGGAGTACCACAGATACGCAGTATTTT. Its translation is CASSLTGSTTDTQYF.

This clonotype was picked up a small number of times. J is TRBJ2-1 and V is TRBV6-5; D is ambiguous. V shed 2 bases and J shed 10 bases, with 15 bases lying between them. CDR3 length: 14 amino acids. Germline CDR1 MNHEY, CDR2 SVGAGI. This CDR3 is CASSYVLGIGEQFF. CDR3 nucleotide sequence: TGTGCCAGCAGTTACGTTCTAGGTATAGGAGAGCAGTTCTTC.

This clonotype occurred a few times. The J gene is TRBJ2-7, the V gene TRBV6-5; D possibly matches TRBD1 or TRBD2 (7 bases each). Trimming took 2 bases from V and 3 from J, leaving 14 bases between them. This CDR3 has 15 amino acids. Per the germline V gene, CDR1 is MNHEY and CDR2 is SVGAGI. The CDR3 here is CASSYSRGGNYEQYF. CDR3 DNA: TGTGCCAGCAGTTACAGCAGGGGGGGGAACTACGAGCAGTACTTC.

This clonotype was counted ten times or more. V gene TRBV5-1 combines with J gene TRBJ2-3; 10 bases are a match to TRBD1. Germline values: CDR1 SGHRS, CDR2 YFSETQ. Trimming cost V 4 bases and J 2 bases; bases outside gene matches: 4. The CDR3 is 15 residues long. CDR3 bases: TGCGCCAGCAGCGCCGGGACAGGGGTCACAGATACGCAGTATTTT. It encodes CASSAGTGVTDTQYF.

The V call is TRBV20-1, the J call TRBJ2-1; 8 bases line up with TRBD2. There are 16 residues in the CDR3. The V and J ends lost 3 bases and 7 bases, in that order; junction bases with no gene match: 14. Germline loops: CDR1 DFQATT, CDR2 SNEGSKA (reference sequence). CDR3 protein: CSASGGLGRGGNEQFF. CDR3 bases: TGCAGTGCTAGCGGGGGCCTGGGGCGCGGGGGGAATGAGCAGTTCTTC.

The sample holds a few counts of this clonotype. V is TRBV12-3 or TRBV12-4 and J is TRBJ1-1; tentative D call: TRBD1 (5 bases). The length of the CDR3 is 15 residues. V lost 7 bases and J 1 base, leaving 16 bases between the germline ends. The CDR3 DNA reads TGTGCCAGCACTTCAGGGTTGGTTAGGAACACTGAAGCTTTCTTT. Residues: CASTSGLVRNTEAFF.

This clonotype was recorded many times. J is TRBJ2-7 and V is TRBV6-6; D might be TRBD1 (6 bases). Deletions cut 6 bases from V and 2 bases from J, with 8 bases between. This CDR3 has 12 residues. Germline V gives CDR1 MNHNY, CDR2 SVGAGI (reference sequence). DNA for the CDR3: TGTGCCAGCAGATGGGACACCTACGAGCAGTACTTC. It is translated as CASRWDTYEQYF.

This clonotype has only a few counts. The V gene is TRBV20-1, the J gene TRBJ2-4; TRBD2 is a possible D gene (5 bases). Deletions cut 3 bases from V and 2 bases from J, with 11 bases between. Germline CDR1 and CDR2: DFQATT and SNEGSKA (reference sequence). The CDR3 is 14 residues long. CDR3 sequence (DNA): TGCAGTGCTAGGGACGGAGGTCCCAAAAACATTCAGTACTTC. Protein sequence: CSARDGGPKNIQYF.

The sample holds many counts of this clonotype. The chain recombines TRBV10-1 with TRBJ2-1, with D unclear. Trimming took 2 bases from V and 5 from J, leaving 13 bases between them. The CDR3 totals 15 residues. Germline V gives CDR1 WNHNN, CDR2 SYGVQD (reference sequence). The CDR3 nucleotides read TGCGCCAGCAGTGAGCGTCAGCCCGGAAACAATGAGCAGTTCTTC. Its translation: CASSERQPGNNEQFF.

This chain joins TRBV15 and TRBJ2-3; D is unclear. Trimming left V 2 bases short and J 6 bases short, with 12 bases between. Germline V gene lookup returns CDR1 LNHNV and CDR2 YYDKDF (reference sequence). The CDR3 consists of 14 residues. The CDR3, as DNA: TGTGCCACCAGCAGATCGAACGGTGGGGATACGCAGTATTTT. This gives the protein CATSRSNGGDTQYF.

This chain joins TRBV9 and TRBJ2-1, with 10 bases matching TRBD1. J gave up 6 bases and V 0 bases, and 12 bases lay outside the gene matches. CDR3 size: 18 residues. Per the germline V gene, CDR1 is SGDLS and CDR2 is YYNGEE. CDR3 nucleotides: TGTGCCAGCAGCGTAGAGGGGAGGGGGACAGGGGCCTTCAATGAGCAGTTCTTC. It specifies CASSVEGRGTGAFNEQFF. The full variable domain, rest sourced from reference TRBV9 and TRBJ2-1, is DSGVTQTPKHLITATGQRVTLRCSPRSGDLSVYWYQQSLDQGLQFLIQYYNGEERAKGNILERFSAQQFPDLHSELNLSSLELGDSALYFCASSVEGRGTGAFNEQFFGPGTRLTVL.

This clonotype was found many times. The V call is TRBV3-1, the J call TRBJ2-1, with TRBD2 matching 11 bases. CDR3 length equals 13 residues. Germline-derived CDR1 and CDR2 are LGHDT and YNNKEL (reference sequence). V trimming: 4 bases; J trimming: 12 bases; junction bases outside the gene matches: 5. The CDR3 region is CASSPSGGIPQFF. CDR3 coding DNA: TGTGCCAGCAGCCCTAGCGGGGGGATCCCGCAGTTCTTC.

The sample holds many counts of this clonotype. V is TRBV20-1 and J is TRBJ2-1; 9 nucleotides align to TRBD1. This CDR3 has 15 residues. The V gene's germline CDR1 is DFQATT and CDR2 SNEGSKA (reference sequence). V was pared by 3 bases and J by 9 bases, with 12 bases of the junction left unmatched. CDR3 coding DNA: TGCAGTGCTAGCAGCCCGGGACAGGGATTAATTGAGCAGTTCTTC. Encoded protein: CSASSPGQGLIEQFF.

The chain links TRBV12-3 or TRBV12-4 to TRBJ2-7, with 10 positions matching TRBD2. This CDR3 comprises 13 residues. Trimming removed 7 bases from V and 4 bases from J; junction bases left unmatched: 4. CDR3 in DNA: TGTGCCAGCAACCCTAGCGGGGGTTACGAGCAGTACTTC. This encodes CASNPSGGYEQYF.

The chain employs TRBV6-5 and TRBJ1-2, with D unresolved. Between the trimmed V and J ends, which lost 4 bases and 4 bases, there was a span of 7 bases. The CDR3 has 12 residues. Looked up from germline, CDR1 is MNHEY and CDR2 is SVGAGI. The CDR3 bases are TGTGCCAGCAGTTCCCTGATCTATGGCTACACCTTC. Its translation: CASSSLIYGYTF.

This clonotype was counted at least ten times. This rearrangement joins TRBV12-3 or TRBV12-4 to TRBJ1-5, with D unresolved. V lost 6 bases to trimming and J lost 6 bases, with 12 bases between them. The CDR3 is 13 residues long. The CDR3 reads CASRTSESQPQHF. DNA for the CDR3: TGTGCCAGCAGGACTTCTGAGAGTCAGCCCCAGCATTTT.